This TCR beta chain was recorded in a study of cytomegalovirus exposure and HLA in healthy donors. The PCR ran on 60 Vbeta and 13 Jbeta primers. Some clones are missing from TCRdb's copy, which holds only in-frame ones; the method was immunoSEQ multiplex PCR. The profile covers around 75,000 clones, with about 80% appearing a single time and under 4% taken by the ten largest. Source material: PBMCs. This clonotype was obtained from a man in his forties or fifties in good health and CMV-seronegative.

DNA of the CDR3: TGTGCCAGTAAGCGGTCACGGCATCGAAACACCATATATTTT. It encodes CASKRSRHRNTIYF. The chain has TRBV19 and TRBJ1-3; no reliable D call. The germline CDR1 and CDR2 sequences are LNHDA and SQIVND (reference sequence). The CDR3 totals 14 residues. Trimming stripped 7 bases from V and 5 bases from J, with 15 bases between.